The next 17 T cell receptor beta chains were all read from a single sample in a study of OX40 agonist ivuxolimab in advanced cancers. Libraries were prepared by immunoSEQ multiplex PCR; TCRdb keeps only in-frame clonotypes and omits some of them. The sample lists about 100,000 clones; 90% were seen once. The sample in question was CD4+ or CD8+ T cells sorted from blood, obtained in a trial of the OX40 agonist ivuxolimab. These TCRs come from an adult with an advanced solid tumor such as melanoma, head and neck, liver or kidney cancer.

The gene calls are TRBV5-1 and TRBJ2-7, with 8 nucleotides matching TRBD1. The V and J ends lost 0 bases and 0 bases, in that order; junction bases with no gene match: 8. The germline V gene has CDR1 SGHRS and CDR2 YFSETQ. This CDR3 is 17 amino acids long. The CDR3 nucleotides read TGCGCCAGCAGCTTGGATTCCGGGACAGGAAGCTCCTACGAGCAGTACTTC. Translation gives CASSLDSGTGSSYEQYF. Drawing the rest from reference TRBV5-1 and TRBJ2-7, the complete variable domain is KAGVTQTPRYLIKTRGQQVTLSCSPISGHRSVSWYQQTPGQGLQFLFEYFSETQRNKGNFPGRFSGRQFSNSRSEMNVSTLELGDSALYLCASSLDSGTGSSYEQYFGPGTRLTVT.

This sequence joins TRBV7-9 and TRBJ2-3; no definite D call. The CDR3 spans 13 residues. Germline V CDR1 and CDR2: SEHNR, FQNEAQ (reference sequence). Trimming left V 5 bases short and J 5 bases short, with 11 bases between. CDR3 DNA: TGTGCCAGCAGCCCTACACCGGGAGATACGCAGTATTTT. It is translated as CASSPTPGDTQYF.

The genes are TRBV25-1 and TRBJ1-1; D gene ambiguous. CDR1 MGHDK and CDR2 SYGVNS come from the germline V gene. V lost 4 bases to trimming and J lost 4 bases, with 7 bases between them. The CDR3 extends over 12 amino acids. The CDR3 is CASSGPGTEAFF. Written as DNA, the CDR3 is TGTGCCAGCAGTGGCCCTGGCACTGAAGCTTTCTTT. The full variable domain, in which reference TRBV25-1 and TRBJ1-1 provide the parts outside the CDR3, is EADIYQTPRYLVIGTGKKITLECSQTMGHDKMYWYQQDPGMELHLIHYSYGVNSTEKGDLSSESTVSRIRTEHFPLTLESARPSHTSQYLCASSGPGTEAFFGQGTRLTVV.

The chain recombines TRBV4-2 with TRBJ1-5, with 8 bases that match TRBD1. CDR1 and CDR2 from the germline V gene are LGHNA and YNFKEQ. The junction had 2 bases not matched to a gene; V was cut back by 4 bases and J by 0 bases. The CDR3 runs 15 residues. CDR3 DNA sequence: TGTGCCAGCAGCCCGACAGGGGCTAGCAATCAGCCCCAGCATTTT. Translating gives CASSPTGASNQPQHF.

The CDR3 reads CASSDSDSSGRAYEQYF. The CDR3, as DNA: TGTGCCAGCAGTGACTCTGATTCTAGCGGGAGGGCATACGAGCAGTACTTC. V and J are TRBV6-4 and TRBJ2-7, with 12 bases that match TRBD2. J was trimmed by 4 bases and V by 0 bases; bases with no gene match: 7. The CDR3 runs 17 residues. CDR1 and CDR2 from the germline V gene are MRHNA and SNTAGT.

The chain employs TRBV5-1 and TRBJ1-6; D is perhaps TRBD1 (5 bases). CDR3 length: 13 residues. With 4 bases removed from V and 9 bases from J, the gap between germline ends came to 11 bases. In germline, CDR1 is SGHRS, CDR2 YFSETQ. The CDR3 loop reads CASSPGTSSPLHF. Here the CDR3 DNA reads TGCGCCAGCAGCCCGGGGACCTCTTCACCCCTCCACTTT.

This clone was seen once. The V and J genes are TRBV2 and TRBJ2-1; 12 positions agree with TRBD1. The CDR3 is made up of 15 amino acids. The J segment lost 7 bases and the V segment lost 7 bases, leaving 8 bases of the junction unmatched. Looked up from germline, CDR1 is SNHLY and CDR2 is FYNNEI. DNA for the CDR3: TGTGCCAGCATCGGACGGGACAGGGGGCCGAATGAGCAGTTCTTC. Its translation is CASIGRDRGPNEQFF. The full variable domain, rest sourced from reference TRBV2 and TRBJ2-1, is EPEVTQTPSHQVTQMGQEVILRCVPISNHLYFYWYRQILGQKVEFLVSFYNNEISEKSEIFDDQFSVERPDGSNFTLKIRSTKLEDSAMYFCASIGRDRGPNEQFFGPGTRLTVL.

The chain uses TRBV30 and TRBJ2-7, with D perhaps TRBD1 or TRBD2 (5 bases each). Germline V gene data show CDR1 as GTSNPN and CDR2 as SVGIG (reference sequence). This CDR3 is 16 amino acids long. The V end lost 2 bases, the J end lost 3 bases, and 20 bases lay between the germline ends. The CDR3 region is CAWSSPGTPVSYEQYF. Written as DNA, the CDR3 is TGTGCCTGGAGTTCCCCCGGGACCCCCGTAAGCTACGAGCAGTACTTC. The variable domain in full, completed from reference TRBV30 and TRBJ2-7, reads SQTIHQWPATLVQPVGSPLSLECTVEGTSNPNLYWYRQAAGRGLQLLFYSVGIGQISSEVPQNLSASRPQDRQFILSSKKLLLSDSGFYLCAWSSPGTPVSYEQYFGPGTRLTVT.

V and J are TRBV19 and TRBJ2-3; D gene unclear. The germline CDR1 and CDR2 sequences are LNHDA and SQIVND (reference sequence). The V gene lost 4 bases and the J gene lost 4 bases, with 6 bases spanning the gap. The CDR3 totals 12 residues. The CDR3 reads CASSKVADTQYF. The CDR3 DNA sequence: TGTGCCAGTAGTAAAGTTGCAGATACGCAGTATTTT.

The chain has TRBV7-2 and TRBJ2-3; TRBD2 matches 9 bases. CDR3 length: 17 amino acids. The V gene end was trimmed by 1 base and the J gene end by 1 base; junction bases not matched to a gene: 6. Germline V lookup: CDR1 SGHTA, CDR2 FQGNSA. Here the CDR3 DNA reads TGTGCCAGCAGCTTAGGGCTAGCGGGAATCGGCACAGATACGCAGTATTTT. As protein: CASSLGLAGIGTDTQYF.

This chain connects TRBV6-5 to TRBJ2-7; the match to TRBD1 covers 9 bases. The CDR3 sequence is 16 residues long. CDR1 is MNHEY and CDR2 is SVGAGI in the germline V gene. V shed 0 bases, J shed 5 bases, and the junction held 8 bases outside the gene matches. CDR3 sequence (DNA): TGTGCCAGCAGTTACTCGATGACAGGGGGAATCAACGAGCAGTACTTC. Its protein is CASSYSMTGGINEQYF.

The chain links TRBV2 to TRBJ2-1; D remains ambiguous. With 4 bases removed from V and 2 bases from J, the gap between germline ends came to 6 bases. Germline lookup yields CDR1 SNHLY and CDR2 FYNNEI. This CDR3 spans 13 amino acids. The CDR3 sequence is CASSGMAYNEQFF. CDR3 DNA sequence: TGTGCCAGCAGTGGGATGGCCTACAATGAGCAGTTCTTC.

The chain is built from TRBV7-3 and TRBJ2-7; D gene unclear. CDR3 size: 15 residues. The germline CDR1 and CDR2 sequences are SGHTA and FQGTGA. Deletions cut 5 bases from V and 0 bases from J, with 14 bases between. CDR3 in DNA: TGTGCCAGCAGCGGCTTTACGACGGGCTCCTACGAGCAGTACTTC. This encodes CASSGFTTGSYEQYF.

V gene TRBV7-8 combines with J gene TRBJ2-7; TRBD1 matches at 7 bases. The J segment lost 3 bases and the V segment lost 3 bases, leaving 2 bases of the junction unmatched. This CDR3 spans 13 amino acids. The germline CDR1 and CDR2 sequences are SGHVS and FQNEAQ. The CDR3 DNA reads as TGTGCCAGCAGCTTCGGGGACAGCTACGAGCAGTACTTC. Translation gives CASSFGDSYEQYF.

The chain has TRBV7-2 and TRBJ2-2, with TRBD1 matching 7 bases. V lost 5 bases to trimming and J lost 1 base; unmatched junction nucleotides: 7. Germline V gene sequence: CDR1 SGHTA, CDR2 FQGNSA. The CDR3 sequence is 16 residues long. The CDR3 DNA reads as TGTGCCAGCAGCCCCTCCGGGACAGTGAACACCGGGGAGCTGTTTTTT. This codes for CASSPSGTVNTGELFF.

The genes are TRBV11-2 and TRBJ2-3; 12 bases agree with TRBD1. This CDR3 spans 19 amino acids. In germline, CDR1 is SGHAT, CDR2 FQNNGV. J was trimmed by 3 bases and V by 10 bases; bases with no gene match: 20. This CDR3 reads CATTGTGGFGPRRTDTQYF. The CDR3 nucleotides are TGTGCCACCACCGGGACAGGGGGCTTTGGGCCCAGACGAACAGATACGCAGTATTTT.

V is TRBV7-8 and J is TRBJ2-4; D unresolved. V lost 5 bases and J 0 bases, leaving 17 bases between the germline ends. This CDR3 is 17 amino acids long. CDR1 SGHVS and CDR2 FQNEAQ come from the germline V gene. CDR3 sequence: CASSRLSEALAKNIQYF. CDR3 nucleotide sequence: TGTGCCAGCAGCCGCCTGAGCGAGGCACTAGCCAAAAACATTCAGTACTTC.